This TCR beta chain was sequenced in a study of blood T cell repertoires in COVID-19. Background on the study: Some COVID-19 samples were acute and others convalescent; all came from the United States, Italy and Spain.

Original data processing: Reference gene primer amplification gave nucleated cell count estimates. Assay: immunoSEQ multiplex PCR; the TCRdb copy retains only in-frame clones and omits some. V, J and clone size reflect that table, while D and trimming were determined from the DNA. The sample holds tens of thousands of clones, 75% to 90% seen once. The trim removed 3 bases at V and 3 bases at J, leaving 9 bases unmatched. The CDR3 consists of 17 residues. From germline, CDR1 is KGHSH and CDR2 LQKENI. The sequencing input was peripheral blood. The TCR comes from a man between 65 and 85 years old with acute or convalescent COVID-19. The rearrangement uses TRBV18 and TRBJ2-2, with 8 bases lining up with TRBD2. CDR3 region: CASSPSTELADTGELFF. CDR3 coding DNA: TGTGCCAGCTCACCGTCCACGGAACTAGCGGACACCGGGGAGCTGTTTTTT.